The 16 T cell receptor beta chains in this list originate from one sample, sequenced in a study of T cell responses to AZD1222 COVID-19 vaccine. Produced via immunoSEQ multiplex PCR; TCRdb's table is partial and in-frame only. The sample lists about 120,000 clones, approximately 90% occurring once. Material: peripheral blood, obtained 28 days after the second AZD1222 dose. The source is an adult who received the AZD1222 COVID-19 vaccine.

The V gene is TRBV12-5, the J gene TRBJ2-7, with 10 bases lining up with TRBD1. This CDR3 is built from 14 residues. Germline V gene sequence: CDR1 LGHNT, CDR2 FRNRAP. V trimming: 1 base; J trimming: 4 bases; junction bases outside the gene matches: 1. The DNA for the CDR3 is TGTGCTAGTGGTTTGGGACAGGGGGCGTACGAGCAGTACTTC. Translation gives CASGLGQGAYEQYF. Complete variable domain (other parts from reference TRBV12-5 and TRBJ2-7): DARVTQTPRHKVTEMGQEVTMRCQPILGHNTVFWYRQTMMQGLELLAYFRNRAPLDDSGMPKDRFSAEMPDATLATLKIQPSEPRDSAVYFCASGLGQGAYEQYFGPGTRLTVT.

The chain employs TRBV5-1 and TRBJ2-5, with D hard to call. V was cut by 0 bases and J by 2 bases, with 14 bases left in between. The CDR3 consists of 16 residues. Germline lookup yields CDR1 SGHRS and CDR2 YFSETQ. DNA for the CDR3: TGCGCCAGCAGCTTGGGTCTCGGACCAGTTCAAGAGACCCAGTACTTC. Translating it yields CASSLGLGPVQETQYF.

The V gene is TRBV6-2 or TRBV6-3, the J gene TRBJ2-7, with unresolved D. From germline, CDR1 is MNHEY and CDR2 SVGEGT. V gave up 2 bases and J gave up 3 bases, with 11 bases separating them. The CDR3 has 14 residues. The CDR3 sequence is CASSYPGGFYEQYF. The DNA for the CDR3 is TGTGCCAGCAGTTACCCGGGCGGCTTCTACGAGCAGTACTTC.

This chain uses TRBV7-9 with TRBJ2-3; TRBD2 matches 11 bases. From germline, CDR1 is SEHNR and CDR2 FQNEAQ (reference sequence). V shed 5 bases, J shed 7 bases, and the junction held 14 bases outside the gene matches. CDR3 length equals 17 residues. CDR3 loop: CASSPLAGGIEINTQYF. In DNA form, the CDR3 reads TGTGCCAGCAGCCCATTAGCGGGGGGGATCGAAATAAATACGCAGTATTTT.

This sequence joins TRBV7-4 and TRBJ2-7; no reliable D call. V gave up 1 base and J gave up 3 bases, with 10 bases separating them. Germline loops: CDR1 SGHVT, CDR2 SQSDAQ. The CDR3 consists of 14 residues. As DNA, the CDR3 is TGTGCCAGCAGCTTAGTATTACCTGACTACGAGCAGTACTTC. Amino acids: CASSLVLPDYEQYF.

This clone was found a few times. The chain couples TRBV5-1 to TRBJ2-3; weak D call: TRBD2 (5 bases). Germline V gene data show CDR1 as SGHRS and CDR2 as YFSETQ. The germline V and J ends were trimmed by 6 bases and 6 bases, with 20 bases remaining between them. The CDR3 spans 15 residues. The CDR3 DNA reads TGCGCCAGCACCTCAGTGGGGAGAGTAACGGATACGCAGTATTTT. Protein: CASTSVGRVTDTQYF.

This chain uses TRBV15 with TRBJ1-2, with D possibly matching TRBD1 (6 bases). From germline, CDR1 is LNHNV and CDR2 YYDKDF (reference sequence). The CDR3 totals 15 residues. Trimming removed 0 bases from V and 4 bases from J, with 12 bases in between. CDR3 protein: CATSREGARGYGYTF. Written as DNA, the CDR3 is TGTGCCACCAGCAGAGAGGGGGCGCGGGGCTATGGCTACACCTTC.

The chain combines TRBV19 with TRBJ2-7; 9 bases are a match to TRBD1. With 3 bases clipped from V and 3 bases from J, the junction kept 6 bases outside the gene matches. CDR1 is LNHDA, CDR2 SQIVND, per germline (reference sequence). CDR3 length equals 15 residues. The DNA of the CDR3 is TGTGCCAGTAGTATTAGGGGGGGACAGGGCTACGAGCAGTACTTC. Translation gives CASSIRGGQGYEQYF.

The gene calls are TRBV19 and TRBJ1-6, with 7 bases aligning to TRBD1. Germline V gene lookup returns CDR1 LNHDA and CDR2 SQIVND (reference sequence). The CDR3 length is 14 residues. V lost 6 bases and J lost 6; bases outside the gene matches: 5. The CDR3 bases are TGTGCCAGTAGGGAGGGGGCAGGTAATTCACCCCTCCACTTT. Translation gives CASREGAGNSPLHF.

The V gene is TRBV27, the J gene TRBJ2-7; D perhaps matches TRBD1 (5 bases). Germline CDR1 is MNHEY and CDR2 is SMNVEV (reference sequence). The CDR3 runs to 12 residues. Trimming cost V 5 bases and J 5 bases, with 10 bases left between them. Here the CDR3 reads CASSPQGHEQYF. The CDR3 DNA reads TGTGCCAGCAGTCCTCAGGGTCACGAGCAGTACTTC.

This clone was counted a single time. The chain is built from TRBV10-3 and TRBJ2-7; the match to TRBD2 covers 8 bases. The CDR3 totals 14 residues. Germline loops: CDR1 ENHRY, CDR2 SYGVKD. Losses at the gene ends were 7 bases for V and 5 bases for J; bases not matched to a gene: 10. As DNA, the CDR3 is TGTGCCATCAAGCGGGAGCGGGAGTACCACGAGCAGTACTTC. Amino acids: CAIKREREYHEQYF.

V gene TRBV5-6 combines with J gene TRBJ2-7; D is perhaps TRBD2 (5 bases). V lost 1 base, J lost 2 bases, and 13 bases lay in between. The CDR3 spans 15 residues. Germline V gene lookup returns CDR1 SGHDT and CDR2 YYEEEE. CDR3 coding DNA: TGTGCCAGCAGCTTGTTAGAGGGTCGTACCTACGAGCAGTACTTC. This codes for CASSLLEGRTYEQYF.

The chain uses TRBV7-9 and TRBJ1-2; the match to TRBD1 covers 7 bases. The CDR3 contains 14 residues. The V gene's germline CDR1 is SEHNR and CDR2 FQNEAQ (reference sequence). V dropped 5 bases and J dropped 7; count of bases not matched to a gene: 10. CDR3 region: CASSPQTGLSGYTF. The CDR3 DNA reads as TGTGCCAGCAGCCCTCAGACAGGGCTATCTGGCTACACCTTC.

The chain uses TRBV3-1 (or the pseudogene TRBV3-2) and TRBJ2-7; 8 bases map to TRBD2. The ends lost 7 bases at V and 0 bases at J; junction bases unmatched: 5. The CDR3 has 14 residues. In germline, CDR1 is LGHDT, CDR2 YNNKEL (reference sequence). The CDR3 is CASTISGASYEQYF. In DNA form, the CDR3 reads TGTGCCAGCACCATTAGCGGGGCCTCCTACGAGCAGTACTTC.

This rearrangement joins TRBV3-1 (or the pseudogene TRBV3-2) to TRBJ2-3; the D is unclear. Germline values: CDR1 LGHDT, CDR2 YNNKEL (reference sequence). CDR3 size: 14 residues. V lost 0 bases, J lost 2 bases, and 6 bases lay in between. The CDR3 is CASSQERITDTQYF. The CDR3 coding sequence is TGTGCCAGCAGCCAAGAACGTATCACAGATACGCAGTATTTT.

This clone was observed at least ten times. The rearrangement links TRBV5-6 to TRBJ2-3; 12 nucleotides match TRBD2. Germline-derived CDR1 and CDR2 are SGHDT and YYEEEE. The junction had 4 bases not matched to a gene; V was cut back by 5 bases and J by 0 bases. The CDR3 contains 16 residues. CDR3 nucleotides: TGTGCCAGCAGTCGACTAGCGGGGGCCAGCACAGATACGCAGTATTTT. Translating it yields CASSRLAGASTDTQYF.